Detailed here is one T cell receptor (beta chain). Its antigen is not identified. The sample belongs to a study of identical twins. The study, taken as a whole, reports: Twin sharing of out-of-frame TCR alpha was underestimated by models in monozygotic pairs. Whereas memory repertoires showed no such difference, abundant cord blood beta clonotypes carried fewer insertions.

TCRdb ran MiXCR on the 5' RACE reads and lists one entry per CDR3 protein. The table shows 500,000 to 550,000 distinct CDR3 sequences, with roughly 21% occurring only once. V shed 1 base and J shed 5 bases, with 17 bases lying between them. Per the germline V gene, CDR1 is DFQATT and CDR2 is SNEGSKA (reference sequence). This CDR3 is 15 amino acids long. The same specimen was also included in a second study, on T cells expressing NK-cell markers.

The source material was CD4+ T cells sorted from blood. The receptor comes from a woman aged 18-29 years in good health. V usage is TRBV20-1 and J usage is TRBJ1-2; no definite D call. CDR3 nucleotide sequence: TGCAGTGCTAGAGTACATAGTACGGCAAATTATGGCTACACCTTC. It yields the protein CSARVHSTANYGYTF.